The 4 T cell receptor beta chains given below trace back to one sample, sequenced in a study of shared clonotypes between healthy human individuals (TCRdb year 2020). For the CD8 naive samples, CD45RO-negative cells were positively selected for CCR7, yielding a CD45RA+CCR7+ population from which TemRA cells were excluded. Libraries were built with the immunoSEQ multiplex PCR assay. TCRdb took this table from immuneACCESS and kept in-frame rearrangements with V and J called. Such tables lack part of the clones; where checked against another copy, unresolved V genes explain under half of the gap, and the rest is unexplained. The sample table shows approximately 1.9 million clones, and around 93% are seen once. Roughly 1.7% of the sample belongs to the ten largest clones. Sequences were obtained from naive CD8+ T cells from PBMCs. What this sample's cell subset or site label stands for: CD45RA+CCR7+. The receptors were sampled from a man younger than 35 in good health. Some clones in this sample may be carry-over from other donors' samples.

The chain is built from TRBV2 and TRBJ2-3; the match to TRBD2 covers 7 bases. Germline V gene lookup returns CDR1 SNHLY and CDR2 FYNNEI. This CDR3 has 14 residues. V trimming: 8 bases; J trimming: 1 base; junction bases outside the gene matches: 6. CDR3 region: CASLSGAGTDTQYF. As DNA, the CDR3 is TGTGCCAGCTTAAGCGGGGCGGGCACAGATACGCAGTATTTT.

This chain joins TRBV7-9 and TRBJ2-7; 7 nucleotides match TRBD2. This CDR3 is built from 16 residues. CDR1 is SEHNR, CDR2 FQNEAQ, per germline (reference sequence). V lost 1 base, J lost 2 bases, and 8 bases stayed unmatched. The CDR3 sequence: CASSLGPSGGAYEQYF. The CDR3 DNA sequence: TGTGCCAGCAGCTTAGGCCCTAGCGGAGGGGCCTACGAGCAGTACTTC.

This chain links TRBV15 with TRBJ2-1, with D maybe TRBD2 (5 bases). V was shortened by 0 bases and J by 7 bases, with 13 bases between the two germline ends. Germline V gives CDR1 LNHNV, CDR2 YYDKDF (reference sequence). The CDR3 is made up of 15 amino acids. The CDR3: CATSRDRGRGNEQFF. The CDR3 nucleotides read TGTGCCACCAGCAGAGATAGAGGGAGAGGGAATGAGCAGTTCTTC.

Written as DNA, the CDR3 is TGTGCCACCAGCAGGTTCCCCCGGACAGAAACCTACGAGCAGTACTTC. Its protein is CATSRFPRTETYEQYF. This chain links TRBV15 with TRBJ2-7; D is possibly TRBD1 (6 bases). This CDR3 spans 16 amino acids. In germline, CDR1 is LNHNV, CDR2 YYDKDF (reference sequence). The V end lost 3 bases, the J end lost 2 bases, and 17 bases lay between the germline ends.